These 28 T cell receptor beta chains share one sample of origin, sequenced in a study of T cell repertoires in cytomegalovirus infection. Each CDR3 protein is one row after TCRdb ran MiXCR on the reads. The sample has hundreds of thousands of distinct CDR3 sequences, approximately 42% seen once. No antigen has been assigned to these receptors. The material was cultured PBMCs, obtained from culture after CMV antigen stimulation. These TCRs come from a human donor in good health (CMV status not recorded). Some clones in this sample may be carry-over from other donors' samples.

The chain joins TRBV15 to TRBJ1-1; no definite D call. Germline loops: CDR1 LNHNV, CDR2 YYDKDF (reference sequence). The CDR3 sequence is 13 residues long. V lost 0 bases, J lost 7 bases, and 9 bases lay in between. The CDR3 spells CATSRDPPHEAFF. The CDR3 DNA reads as TGTGCCACCAGCAGAGACCCACCCCATGAAGCTTTCTTT.

This clonotype was observed at least ten times. The rearrangement links TRBV7-2 to TRBJ2-2; 7 bases line up with TRBD2. V gave up 2 bases and J gave up 3 bases; unmatched junction bases: 3. The length of the CDR3 is 15 residues. The germline CDR1 and CDR2 sequences are SGHTA and FQGNSA. CDR3 residues: CASSLREGHTGELFF. CDR3 DNA: TGTGCCAGCAGCTTAAGGGAGGGGCACACCGGGGAGCTGTTTTTT.

This clonotype was picked up a small number of times. The CDR3 sequence: CASSLSSVGETQYF. CDR3 coding DNA: TGTGCCAGCAGCCTCTCTAGCGTCGGAGAGACCCAGTACTTC. The V and J genes are TRBV7-2 and TRBJ2-5, with D possibly TRBD2 on 6 matching bases. Deletions cut 5 bases from V and 4 bases from J, with 14 bases between. The CDR3 is made up of 14 amino acids. Germline CDR1 is SGHTA and CDR2 is FQGNSA.

This clonotype was seen only a few times. The chain uses TRBV12-3 or TRBV12-4 and TRBJ2-3, with a weak D call TRBD2 (5 bases). The germline V and J ends were trimmed by 3 bases and 1 base, with 14 bases remaining between them. This CDR3 has 16 residues. CDR3 DNA sequence: TGTGCCAGCAGTTTGGGTAAACGGGGAGGCACAGATACGCAGTATTTT. It is translated as CASSLGKRGGTDTQYF.

This clonotype was seen ten or more times. The genes are TRBV7-2 and TRBJ1-2; D unclear. CDR1 and CDR2 (germline): SGHTA, FQGNSA. The CDR3 consists of 15 residues. V gave up 1 base and J gave up 2 bases, with 11 bases separating them. The CDR3 region is CASSLDPRSNYGYTF. The CDR3 nucleotides are TGTGCCAGCAGCTTAGACCCACGGTCCAACTATGGCTACACCTTC. The variable domain in full, with the rest retrieved from reference TRBV7-2 and TRBJ1-2, is GAGVSQSPSNKVTEKGKDVELRCDPISGHTALYWYRQSLGQGLEFLIYFQGNSAPDKSGLPSDRFSAERTGGSVSTLTIQRTQQEDSAVYLCASSLDPRSNYGYTFGSGTRLTVV.

As concerns this clonotype: A much larger clone lies one base from this, so it may be a read error. The genes are TRBV4-2 and TRBJ2-1; D not certain. Per the germline V gene, CDR1 is LGHNA and CDR2 is YNFKEQ. The V and J ends lost 2 bases and 7 bases respectively, with 6 bases between them. The CDR3 loop spans 12 amino acids. The CDR3 protein is CASSQPANEQFF. CDR3 coding DNA: TGTGCCAGCAGCCAACCAGCGAATGAGCAGTTCTTC.

This clonotype was seen only a few times. The chain couples TRBV12-3 or TRBV12-4 to TRBJ2-1; perhaps TRBD2 as D (5 bases). This CDR3 is 12 amino acids long. The V end lost 7 bases, the J end lost 5 bases, and 9 bases lay between the germline ends. The CDR3 DNA sequence: TGTGCCAGCACTAGCTTGCACAATGAGCAGTTCTTC. Translated, it gives CASTSLHNEQFF.

The V gene is TRBV7-6, the J gene TRBJ2-3; D is unclear. Trimming took 5 bases from V and 2 from J, leaving 14 bases between them. This CDR3 has 15 residues. From germline, CDR1 is SGHVS and CDR2 FNYEAQ. CDR3 nucleotides: TGTGCCAGCAGCCGAAAGCCCTCCCTCACAGATACGCAGTATTTT. This translates into CASSRKPSLTDTQYF.

A few counts support this clonotype. J is TRBJ1-2 and V is TRBV7-2; 10 bases agree with TRBD1. V was pared by 5 bases and J by 5 bases, with 8 bases of the junction left unmatched. The CDR3 totals 15 residues. Germline V gene lookup returns CDR1 SGHTA and CDR2 FQGNSA. CDR3 sequence (DNA): TGTGCCAGCAGCGCAAGACAGGGGGCAGGATATGGCTACACCTTC. This sequence encodes CASSARQGAGYGYTF.

The V call is TRBV2, the J call TRBJ2-7; D remains unclear. The germline CDR1 and CDR2 sequences are SNHLY and FYNNEI. V lost 6 bases and J lost 5, with 17 bases in between. CDR3 length: 14 residues. For the CDR3, the DNA is TGTGCCAGCAGAAGTACTCTTCTTAGCAACGAGCAGTACTTC. Amino acid sequence: CASRSTLLSNEQYF.

The CDR3 DNA sequence: TGTGCCAGCAGTCCCTACCCGGGGGGCGGGAGGATCACAGATACGCAGTATTTT. It translates to CASSPYPGGGRITDTQYF. V and J are TRBV27 and TRBJ2-3, with 8 positions matching TRBD2. The J segment lost 2 bases and the V segment lost 5 bases, leaving 15 bases of the junction unmatched. This CDR3 spans 18 amino acids. Germline assignment: CDR1 MNHEY and CDR2 SMNVEV (reference sequence).

This rearrangement joins TRBV7-8 to TRBJ1-2; D gene ambiguous. V lost 5 bases and J lost 8, with 18 bases in between. The CDR3 consists of 14 residues. CDR1 and CDR2 (germline): SGHVS, FQNEAQ. CDR3 sequence (DNA): TGTGCCAGCAGCCCTCGGAAGGGTCTGGAGGGCTACACCTTC. Protein sequence: CASSPRKGLEGYTF.

This clonotype showed up just a few times. The chain employs TRBV6-5 and TRBJ1-4, with D tentatively TRBD1 (5 bases). The V gene lost 4 bases and the J gene lost 3 bases, with 15 bases spanning the gap. Germline V gene sequence: CDR1 MNHEY, CDR2 SVGAGI. The CDR3 loop spans 16 amino acids. CDR3 sequence (DNA): TGTGCCAGCAGTTCCCGTACCGGGACCGCTAATGAAAAACTGTTTTTT. Translation gives CASSSRTGTANEKLFF.

This chain joins TRBV5-1 and TRBJ1-6; D might be TRBD1 (5 bases). Looked up from germline, CDR1 is SGHRS and CDR2 is YFSETQ. This CDR3 has 13 residues. V gave up 2 bases and J gave up 10 bases, with 10 bases separating them. Written as DNA, the CDR3 is TGCGCCAGCAGCTTTACAGGCACCTCACCCCTCCACTTT. This gives the protein CASSFTGTSPLHF.

The chain carries TRBV19 and TRBJ1-5; no firm D call. This CDR3 spans 15 amino acids. Germline lookup yields CDR1 LNHDA and CDR2 SQIVND (reference sequence). Deletions cut 5 bases from V and 5 bases from J, with 16 bases between. CDR3 sequence (DNA): TGTGCCAGTAGTGGAGTCCCGTGGCGTTATCAGCCCCAGCATTTT. Encoded protein: CASSGVPWRYQPQHF.

The count of this clonotype is one. The genes are TRBV7-9 and TRBJ2-7, with D hard to call. This CDR3 comprises 16 residues. V gave up 2 bases and J gave up 2 bases, with 16 bases separating them. Per the germline V gene, CDR1 is SEHNR and CDR2 is FQNEAQ (reference sequence). The CDR3 sequence: CASSLPADISPYEQYF. The CDR3 DNA reads TGTGCCAGCAGCTTACCCGCCGACATATCCCCCTACGAGCAGTACTTC.

The chain is built from TRBV10-3 and TRBJ2-7; a possible D gene is TRBD1 (5 bases). The ends were cut back, 2 bases at V and 0 bases at J, with 17 bases in the middle. Germline V gene data show CDR1 as ENHRY and CDR2 as SYGVKD. This CDR3 comprises 17 residues. The CDR3 sequence: CAISEIVDSLSSYEQYF. As DNA, the CDR3 is TGTGCCATCAGTGAGATCGTCGACAGCTTGAGCTCCTACGAGCAGTACTTC.

The V and J genes are TRBV7-2 and TRBJ2-3; no firm D call. V lost 5 bases and J 3 bases, leaving 12 bases between the germline ends. Per the germline V gene, CDR1 is SGHTA and CDR2 is FQGNSA. The CDR3 is 14 amino acids. The chain's CDR3 is CASSPRFKTDTQYF. CDR3 nucleotide sequence: TGTGCCAGCAGCCCCCGATTTAAAACAGATACGCAGTATTTT.

The rearrangement links TRBV6-1 to TRBJ2-3; the D is unclear. V lost 5 bases and J 3 bases, leaving 12 bases between the germline ends. Germline CDR1 is MNHNS and CDR2 is SASEGT. The CDR3 loop spans 14 amino acids. The chain's CDR3 is CASSSHYRTDTQYF. The CDR3 nucleotides read TGTGCCAGCAGTTCGCACTACCGAACAGATACGCAGTATTTT.

This chain connects TRBV12-3 or TRBV12-4 to TRBJ2-1; 7 bases line up with TRBD2. The CDR3 runs 17 residues. The junction had 17 bases not matched to a gene; V was cut back by 6 bases and J by 6 bases. The CDR3 here is CASSRSSGGRARNEQFF. CDR3 sequence (DNA): TGTGCCAGCAGCCGTAGCTCTGGGGGGAGGGCCCGCAATGAGCAGTTCTTC.

The chain uses TRBV10-3 and TRBJ2-5; 11 positions match TRBD1. CDR3 length: 15 residues. Germline V gene lookup returns CDR1 ENHRY and CDR2 SYGVKD. J was trimmed by 3 bases and V by 8 bases; bases with no gene match: 8. The CDR3, as DNA: TGTGCCATCTCACCCCGGACAGGGGGCGAAGAGACCCAGTACTTC. Protein product: CAISPRTGGEETQYF.

This chain joins TRBV14 and TRBJ1-1, with D perhaps matching TRBD1 (5 bases). V was clipped by 2 bases and J by 8 bases, with 15 bases between them. CDR1 and CDR2 (germline): SGHDN, FVKESK. The CDR3 is made up of 14 amino acids. DNA for the CDR3: TGTGCCAGCAGCCAAAGGACAACTGTGAGAGAAGCTTTCTTT. This sequence encodes CASSQRTTVREAFF.

In nucleotides, the CDR3 is TGTGCCAGCAGTGAAGCGCCAGGGGTAGCCAAAAACATTCAGTACTTC. It translates to CASSEAPGVAKNIQYF. The rearrangement uses TRBV6-1 and TRBJ2-4, with D maybe TRBD1 (6 bases). This CDR3 contains 16 residues. Germline V lookup: CDR1 MNHNS, CDR2 SASEGT. With 0 bases removed from V and 0 bases from J, the gap between germline ends came to 9 bases.

This clonotype was found once. V is TRBV6-5 and J is TRBJ2-1; TRBD2 matches 8 bases. Germline-derived CDR1 and CDR2 are MNHEY and SVGAGI. The CDR3 runs to 14 residues. J was trimmed by 7 bases and V by 8 bases; bases with no gene match: 10. The CDR3 is CASRATSGWNEQFF. The CDR3 region has the DNA TGTGCCAGCCGGGCAACTAGCGGTTGGAATGAGCAGTTCTTC.

This clonotype was seen at least ten times. This chain links TRBV7-2 with TRBJ1-5; D unresolved. V was cut by 5 bases and J by 4 bases, with 18 bases left in between. The germline V gene has CDR1 SGHTA and CDR2 FQGNSA. The CDR3 is 16 amino acids. DNA for the CDR3: TGTGCCAGCAGCCTCCAAAAGGCCCCGGGGAATCAGCCCCAGCATTTT. Protein: CASSLQKAPGNQPQHF. The full variable domain, rest sourced from reference TRBV7-2 and TRBJ1-5, is GAGVSQSPSNKVTEKGKDVELRCDPISGHTALYWYRQSLGQGLEFLIYFQGNSAPDKSGLPSDRFSAERTGGSVSTLTIQRTQQEDSAVYLCASSLQKAPGNQPQHFGDGTRLSIL.

This chain connects TRBV7-2 to TRBJ2-1; perhaps TRBD2 as D (5 bases). V lost 5 bases to trimming and J lost 0 bases, with 11 bases between them. The CDR3 totals 15 residues. From germline, CDR1 is SGHTA and CDR2 FQGNSA. CDR3 bases: TGTGCCAGCAGCCCCCTTGGGAGCTCCTACAATGAGCAGTTCTTC. Protein sequence: CASSPLGSSYNEQFF.

The chain uses TRBV7-9 and TRBJ2-7; possibly TRBD1 or TRBD2 for D (5 bases each). Trimming took off 0 bases at V and 7 bases at J, with 19 bases between the two ends. The germline CDR1 and CDR2 sequences are SEHNR and FQNEAQ (reference sequence). This CDR3 spans 16 amino acids. CDR3: CASSLAQPFQGAEQYF. CDR3 in DNA: TGTGCCAGCAGCTTAGCACAGCCCTTTCAGGGAGCAGAGCAGTACTTC. Based on the CDR3 plus reference TRBV7-9 and TRBJ2-7, the full variable domain is DTGVSQNPRHKITKRGQNVTFRCDPISEHNRLYWYRQTLGQGPEFLTYFQNEAQLEKSRLLSDRFSAERPKGSFSTLEIQRTEQGDSAMYLCASSLAQPFQGAEQYFGPGTRLTVT.

In this sample, this clonotype turned up a few times. V gene TRBV2 combines with J gene TRBJ1-5; the D is unclear. This CDR3 region has 13 residues. Germline lookup yields CDR1 SNHLY and CDR2 FYNNEI. The V gene lost 2 bases and the J gene lost 4 bases, with 6 bases spanning the gap. DNA for the CDR3: TGTGCCAGCAGTGAAATGGTAAATCAGCCCCAGCATTTT. The encoded protein is CASSEMVNQPQHF.